The 3 T cell receptor beta chains reported below all come from one sample, sequenced in a study of beta chain features in type 1 diabetes. The entirety of the isolated RNA underwent reverse transcription, so expressed TCRB transcripts were sequenced. Sequencing was performed with immunoSEQ multiplex PCR; in TCRdb, only in-frame clones are kept and a portion is missing. Of 900,000 or so clones in the sample, 17% were seen once. Sequences were obtained from naive CD4+ T cells from blood. The receptor set was obtained from a woman between 18 and 30 years old in good health.

The gene calls are TRBV7-9 and TRBJ2-3; 14 bases align to TRBD2. The germline gives CDR1 SEHNR, CDR2 FQNEAQ (reference sequence). The CDR3 loop spans 18 amino acids. The ends lost 5 bases at V and 2 bases at J; junction bases unmatched: 9. CDR3 protein: CASSPRWGLAGDTDTQYF. CDR3 coding DNA: TGTGCCAGCAGCCCAAGATGGGGACTAGCGGGGGACACAGATACGCAGTATTTT.

The chain couples TRBV28 to TRBJ2-7; D might be TRBD1 (6 bases). Germline assignment: CDR1 MDHEN and CDR2 SYDVKM. The V gene lost 8 bases and the J gene lost 2 bases, with 13 bases spanning the gap. The length of the CDR3 is 13 residues. CDR3 coding DNA: TGTGCCAGCGGTGAGACAGGACCCTACGAGCAGTACTTC. Translated: CASGETGPYEQYF.

The CDR3 sequence is CASSSRDFNQPQHF. CDR3 nucleotides: TGTGCCAGCAGCTCACGGGACTTCAATCAGCCCCAGCATTTT. The chain carries TRBV7-2 and TRBJ1-5; a possible D gene is TRBD1 (5 bases). CDR1 and CDR2 from the germline V gene are SGHTA and FQGNSA. The V gene lost 4 bases and the J gene lost 3 bases, with 10 bases spanning the gap. CDR3 length equals 14 residues.